The T cell receptor (beta chain) described here comes from a study of Graves' ophthalmopathy and Graves' hyperthyroidism. In germline, CDR1 is MGHRA, CDR2 YSYEKL. The CDR3 is made up of 14 amino acids. On this clonotype itself: An end of the junction differs from the germline gene, which may be a read error.

Stable hyperthyroid donors showed no ophthalmopathy during 18 months follow-up. Amplified TCR beta CDR3 regions were obtained using RNA transcripts as template. First-round RT-PCR used HTBI primers; second-round multiplex PCR followed. TCRdb ran MiXCR on the multiplex PCR reads and lists one entry per CDR3 protein. The sample contains hundreds of thousands of distinct CDR3 sequences, about 24% of which appear only once. The TCR comes from a woman aged 18-35 years with stable Graves' hyperthyroidism. Some clones in this sample may be carry-over from other donors' samples. The sequenced sample was peripheral blood. V usage is TRBV4-1 and J usage is TRBJ1-1; D not resolved. CDR3 region: CASSQEWSNTEACF. CDR3 sequence (DNA): TGCGCCAGCAGCCAAGAGTGGTCGAACACTGAAGCTTGCTTT.